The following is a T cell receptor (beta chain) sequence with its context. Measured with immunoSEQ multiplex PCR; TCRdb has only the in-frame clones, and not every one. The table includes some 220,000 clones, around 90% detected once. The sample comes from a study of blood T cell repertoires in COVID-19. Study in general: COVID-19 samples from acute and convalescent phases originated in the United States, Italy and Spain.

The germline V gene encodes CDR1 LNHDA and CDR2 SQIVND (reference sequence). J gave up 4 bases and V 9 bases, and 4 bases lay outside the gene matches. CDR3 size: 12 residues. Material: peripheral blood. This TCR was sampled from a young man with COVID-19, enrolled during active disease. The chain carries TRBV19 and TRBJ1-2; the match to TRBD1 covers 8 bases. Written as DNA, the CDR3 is TGTGCCAGCAGAGACAGGGGCTATGGCTACACCTTC. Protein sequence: CASRDRGYGYTF. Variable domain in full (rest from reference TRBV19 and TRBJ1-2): DGGITQSPKYLFRKEGQNVTLSCEQNLNHDAMYWYRQDPGQGLRLIYYSQIVNDFQKGDIAEGYSVSREKKESFPLTVTSAQKNPTAFYLCASRDRGYGYTFGSGTRLTVV.